This T cell receptor beta chain was identified in a study of metastatic and nonmetastatic thyroid tumors. General study points: Significantly higher TCR beta diversity was reportedly seen in malignant thyroid tumors than benign nodules, in blood and tumor.

The junction had 5 bases not matched to a gene; V was cut back by 0 bases and J by 9 bases. This CDR3 is 15 amino acids long. TCRdb ran MiXCR on the PCR reads. Of some 83,000 clones in the sample, roughly an eighth were seen once. This clone occurred many times. Its specificity is not known. Thyroid surgery took place with no prior treatment in any patient. The chain couples TRBV12-3 or TRBV12-4 to TRBJ1-6, with TRBD1 matching over 7 bases. Material for sequencing was tumor tissue. The sequence was obtained from a female donor with papillary thyroid cancer or a benign thyroid nodule (not recorded which). Some clones in this sample may be carry-over from other donors' samples. The CDR3 here is CASSLATGDFSPLHF. The CDR3 nucleotides read TGTGCCAGCAGTTTAGCTACAGGGGATTTTTCACCCCTCCACTTT.